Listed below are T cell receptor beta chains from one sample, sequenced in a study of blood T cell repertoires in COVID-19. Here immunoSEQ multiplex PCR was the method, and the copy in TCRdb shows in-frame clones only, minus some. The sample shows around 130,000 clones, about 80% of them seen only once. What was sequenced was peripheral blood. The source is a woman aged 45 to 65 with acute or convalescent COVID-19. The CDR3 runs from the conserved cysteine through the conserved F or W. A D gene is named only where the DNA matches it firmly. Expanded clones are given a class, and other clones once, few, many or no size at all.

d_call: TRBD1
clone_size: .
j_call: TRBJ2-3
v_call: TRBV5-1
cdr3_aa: CASSPTGANADTQYF
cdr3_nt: TGCGCCAGCAGCCCGACAGGGGCAAATGCAGATACGCAGTATTTT

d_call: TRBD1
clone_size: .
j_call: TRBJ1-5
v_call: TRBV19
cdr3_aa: CASSIGQGFSNQPQHF
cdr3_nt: TGTGCCAGTAGTATCGGACAGGGCTTTAGCAATCAGCCCCAGCATTTT

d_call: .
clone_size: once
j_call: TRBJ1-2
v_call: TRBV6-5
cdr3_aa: CASHTTRGSWMGYTF
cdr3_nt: TGTGCCAGCCATACTACCAGGGGTTCCTGGATGGGCTACACCTTC

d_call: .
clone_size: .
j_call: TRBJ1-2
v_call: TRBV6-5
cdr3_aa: CASKLGNGYTF
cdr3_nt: TGTGCCAGCAAGCTTGGTAATGGCTACACCTTC

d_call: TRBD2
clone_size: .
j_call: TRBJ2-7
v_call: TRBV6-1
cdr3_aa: CASSELAGATYEQYF
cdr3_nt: TGTGCCAGCAGTGAGCTAGCGGGGGCTACCTACGAGCAGTACTTC

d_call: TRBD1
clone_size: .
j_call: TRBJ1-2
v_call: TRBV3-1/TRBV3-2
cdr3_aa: CASSPRTGSLYGYTF
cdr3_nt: TGTGCCAGCAGCCCGCGGACAGGGTCCCTCTATGGCTACACCTTC

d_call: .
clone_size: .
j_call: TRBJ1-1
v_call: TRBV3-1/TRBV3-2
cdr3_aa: CASSQRGGAQAFF
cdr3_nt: TGTGCCAGCAGCCAGCGAGGGGGTGCTCAAGCTTTCTTT

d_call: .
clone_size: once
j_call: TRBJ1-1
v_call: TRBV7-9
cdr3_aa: CASSPEGTEAFF
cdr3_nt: TGTGCCAGCAGCCCGGAGGGGACTGAAGCTTTCTTT

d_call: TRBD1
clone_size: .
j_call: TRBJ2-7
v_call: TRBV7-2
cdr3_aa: CASSHLGQGPYEQYF
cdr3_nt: TGTGCCAGCAGCCACCTGGGACAGGGGCCCTACGAGCAGTACTTC

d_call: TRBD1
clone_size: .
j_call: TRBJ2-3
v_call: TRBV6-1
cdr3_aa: CASSEDRDGTDTQYF
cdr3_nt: TGTGCCAGCAGTGAGGACAGGGACGGGACAGATACGCAGTATTTT

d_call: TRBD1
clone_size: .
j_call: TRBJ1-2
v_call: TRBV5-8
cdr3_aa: CASSVGQRANYGYTF
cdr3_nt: TGTGCCAGCAGTGTGGGACAGCGAGCTAACTATGGCTACACCTTC

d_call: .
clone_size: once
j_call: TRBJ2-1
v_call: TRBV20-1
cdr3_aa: CSASPSLGSSSEQFF
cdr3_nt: TGCAGTGCTAGTCCATCACTAGGTTCCTCTAGTGAGCAGTTCTTC

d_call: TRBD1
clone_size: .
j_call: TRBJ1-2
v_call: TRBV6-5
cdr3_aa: CASSYSDRGRGGYTF
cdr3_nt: TGTGCCAGCAGTTACTCGGATAGGGGGCGCGGGGGCTACACCTTC

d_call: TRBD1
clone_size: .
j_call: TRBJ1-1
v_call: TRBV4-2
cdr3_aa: CASSRGDDRVETEAFF
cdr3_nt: TGTGCCAGCAGCCGAGGAGACGACAGGGTAGAAACTGAAGCTTTCTTT

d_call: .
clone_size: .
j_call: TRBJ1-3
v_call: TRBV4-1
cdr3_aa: CASSPTRYTGNTIYF
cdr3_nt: TGCGCCAGCAGCCCTACCAGGTATACTGGAAACACCATATATTTT

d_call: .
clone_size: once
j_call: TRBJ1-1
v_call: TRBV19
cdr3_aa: CASSIDGTANTEAFF
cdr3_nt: TGTGCCAGTAGTATAGATGGGACTGCGAACACTGAAGCTTTCTTT

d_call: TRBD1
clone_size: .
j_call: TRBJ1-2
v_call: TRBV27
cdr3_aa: CASSSTGGHYGYTF
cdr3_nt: TGTGCCAGCAGTTCCACAGGGGGACACTATGGCTACACCTTC

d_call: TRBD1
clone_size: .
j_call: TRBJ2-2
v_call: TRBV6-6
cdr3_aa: CASSHIDRGNTGELFF
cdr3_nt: TGTGCCAGCAGTCACATCGACAGGGGGAACACCGGGGAGCTGTTTTTT

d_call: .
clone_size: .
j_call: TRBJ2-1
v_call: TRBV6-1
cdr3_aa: CASSEWYGGDSFYNEQFF
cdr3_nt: TGTGCCAGCAGTGAATGGTACGGGGGGGACAGCTTTTACAATGAGCAGTTCTTC

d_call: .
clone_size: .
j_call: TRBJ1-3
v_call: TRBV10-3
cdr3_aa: CAIATDSGNTIYF
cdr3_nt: TGTGCCATAGCGACCGACTCTGGAAACACCATATATTTT

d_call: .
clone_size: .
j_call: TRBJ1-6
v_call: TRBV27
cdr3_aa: CASSRDTINSPLHF
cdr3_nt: TGTGCCAGCAGTCGGGACACAATTAATTCACCCCTCCACTTT

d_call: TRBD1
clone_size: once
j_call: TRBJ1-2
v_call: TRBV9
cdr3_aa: CASSDKDRGSGYTF
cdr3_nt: TGTGCCAGCAGTGACAAGGACAGGGGGTCTGGCTACACCTTC

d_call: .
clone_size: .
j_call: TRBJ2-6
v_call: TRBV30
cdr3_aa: CAWSVRGTGANVLTF
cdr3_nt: TGTGCCTGGAGTGTAAGGGGAACTGGGGCCAACGTCCTGACTTTC

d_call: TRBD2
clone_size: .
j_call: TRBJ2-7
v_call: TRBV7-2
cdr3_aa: CASSLSRGGSGAYEQYF
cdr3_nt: TGTGCCAGCAGCTTAAGTCGCGGGGGTAGCGGGGCCTACGAGCAGTACTTC

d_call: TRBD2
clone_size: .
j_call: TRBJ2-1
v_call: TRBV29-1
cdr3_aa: CSVAGGREQFF
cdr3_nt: TGCAGCGTTGCGGGGGGGCGTGAGCAGTTCTTC

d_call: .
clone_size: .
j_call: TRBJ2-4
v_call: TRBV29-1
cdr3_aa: CSVDDGTGGIQYF
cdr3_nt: TGCAGCGTTGATGATGGGACCGGGGGCATTCAGTACTTC

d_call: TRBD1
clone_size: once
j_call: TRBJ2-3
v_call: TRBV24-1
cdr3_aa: CATSIHRGPEDTQYF
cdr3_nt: TGTGCCACCAGTATACACAGGGGGCCTGAAGATACGCAGTATTTT

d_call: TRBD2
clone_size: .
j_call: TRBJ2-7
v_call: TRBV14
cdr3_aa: CASSKTSGGAYEQYF
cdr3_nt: TGTGCCAGCAGCAAGACTAGCGGGGGGGCCTACGAGCAGTACTTC

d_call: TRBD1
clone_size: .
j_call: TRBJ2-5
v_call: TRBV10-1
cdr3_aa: CASMLSGQGARETQYF
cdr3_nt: TGCGCCAGCATGCTGTCAGGCCAGGGGGCTCGGGAGACCCAGTACTTC

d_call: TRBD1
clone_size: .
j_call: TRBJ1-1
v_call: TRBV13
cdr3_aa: CASSSQGANTEAFF
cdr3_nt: TGTGCCAGCAGCTCACAGGGGGCGAACACTGAAGCTTTCTTT

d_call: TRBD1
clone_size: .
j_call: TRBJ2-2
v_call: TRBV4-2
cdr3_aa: CASSQRTGTANTGELFF
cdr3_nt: TGTGCCAGCAGCCAGAGGACAGGGACCGCGAACACCGGGGAGCTGTTTTTT